Given below is one TCR beta chain in context. CDR1 and CDR2 (germline): SEHNR, FQNEAQ (reference sequence). Trimming cost V 5 bases and J 2 bases; bases outside gene matches: 10. The CDR3 runs 16 residues. This specimen belongs to a study of T cell responses to AZD1222 COVID-19 vaccine. Sequenced by immunoSEQ multiplex PCR; TCRdb stores in-frame clones only, minus some. Of 58,000 or so clones listed, around 83% were seen once; the top ten hold around 6.6%. The rearrangement joins TRBV7-9 to TRBJ2-7; 9 bases fit TRBD2. This sequence originates from an adult in good health. The material was peripheral blood, obtained on day 0 of AZD1222 vaccination. CDR3 amino acids: CASSPLSGGATYEQYF. CDR3 bases: TGTGCCAGCAGCCCTCTTAGCGGGGGCGCGACCTACGAGCAGTACTTC.